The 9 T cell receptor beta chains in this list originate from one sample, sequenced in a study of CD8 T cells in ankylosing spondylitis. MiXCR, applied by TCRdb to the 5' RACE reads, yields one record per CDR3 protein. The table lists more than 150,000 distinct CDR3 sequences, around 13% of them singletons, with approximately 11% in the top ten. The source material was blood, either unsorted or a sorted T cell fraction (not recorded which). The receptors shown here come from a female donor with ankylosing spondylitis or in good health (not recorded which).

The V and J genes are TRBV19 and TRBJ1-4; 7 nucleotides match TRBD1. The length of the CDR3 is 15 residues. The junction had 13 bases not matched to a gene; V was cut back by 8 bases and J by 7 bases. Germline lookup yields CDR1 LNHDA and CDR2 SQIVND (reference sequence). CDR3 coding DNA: TGTGCCAGTGCGTATGTAGGGGGCGCGTCTGAAAAACTGTTTTTT. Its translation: CASAYVGGASEKLFF.

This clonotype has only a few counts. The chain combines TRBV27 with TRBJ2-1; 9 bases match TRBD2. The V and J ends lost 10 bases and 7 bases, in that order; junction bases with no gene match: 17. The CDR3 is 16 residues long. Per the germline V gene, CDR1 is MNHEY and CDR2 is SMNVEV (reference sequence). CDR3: CATTLLGGRALNEQFF. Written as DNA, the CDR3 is TGTGCCACCACCCTGTTGGGCGGGAGGGCCCTGAATGAGCAGTTCTTC.

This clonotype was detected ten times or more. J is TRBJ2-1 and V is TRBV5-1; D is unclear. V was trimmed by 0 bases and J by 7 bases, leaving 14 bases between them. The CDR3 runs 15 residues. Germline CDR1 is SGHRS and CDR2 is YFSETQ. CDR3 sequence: CASSLGSRVKNEQFF. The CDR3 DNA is TGCGCCAGCAGCTTGGGGTCGCGAGTGAAGAATGAGCAGTTCTTC.

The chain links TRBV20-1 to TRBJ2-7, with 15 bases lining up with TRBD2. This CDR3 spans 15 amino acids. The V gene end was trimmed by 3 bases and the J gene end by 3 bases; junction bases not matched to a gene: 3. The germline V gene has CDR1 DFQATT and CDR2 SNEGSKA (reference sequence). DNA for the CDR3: TGCAGTGCTAGTGGACTAGCGGGAGGGAACTACGAGCAGTACTTC. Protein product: CSASGLAGGNYEQYF.

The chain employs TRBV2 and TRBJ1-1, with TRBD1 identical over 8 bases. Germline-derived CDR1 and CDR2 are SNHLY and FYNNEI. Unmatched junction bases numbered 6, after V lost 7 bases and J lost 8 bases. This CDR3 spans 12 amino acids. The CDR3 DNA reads TGTGCCAGCACCATACAGGGGGGAGAAGCTTTCTTT. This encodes CASTIQGGEAFF.

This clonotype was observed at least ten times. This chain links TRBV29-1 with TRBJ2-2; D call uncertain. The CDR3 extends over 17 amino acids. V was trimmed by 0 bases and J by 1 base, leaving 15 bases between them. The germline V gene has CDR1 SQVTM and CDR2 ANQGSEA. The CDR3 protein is CSVEDLSSDLNTGELFF. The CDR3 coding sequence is TGCAGCGTTGAAGATCTTTCTTCCGACTTGAACACCGGGGAGCTGTTTTTT.

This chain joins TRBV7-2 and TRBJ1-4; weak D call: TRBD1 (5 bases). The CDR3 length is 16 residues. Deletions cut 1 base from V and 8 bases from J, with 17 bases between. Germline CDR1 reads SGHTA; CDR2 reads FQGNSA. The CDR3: CASSLVGTASREKLFF. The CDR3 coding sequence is TGTGCCAGCAGCTTAGTGGGGACGGCGAGCAGGGAAAAACTGTTTTTT.

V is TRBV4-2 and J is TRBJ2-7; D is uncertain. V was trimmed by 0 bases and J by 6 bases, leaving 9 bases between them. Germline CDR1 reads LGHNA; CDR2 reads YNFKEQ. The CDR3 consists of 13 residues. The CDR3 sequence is CASSQENPSEQYF. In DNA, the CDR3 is TGTGCCAGCAGCCAAGAAAACCCGTCCGAGCAGTACTTC.

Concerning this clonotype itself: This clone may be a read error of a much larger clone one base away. CDR3: CASSLTGSSYGYSF. DNA of the CDR3: TGTGCCAGCAGCTTAACAGGGTCCAGCTATGGCTACTCCTTC. J is TRBJ1-2 and V is TRBV7-9; D perhaps matches TRBD1 (6 bases). The CDR3 runs to 14 residues. CDR1 SEHNR and CDR2 FQNEAQ come from the germline V gene (reference sequence). The full variable domain, with the rest looked up from reference TRBV7-9 and TRBJ1-2, is DTGVSQNPRHKITKRGQNVTFRCDPISEHNRLYWYRQTLGQGPEFLTYFQNEAQLEKSRLLSDRFSAERPKGSFSTLEIQRTEQGDSAMYLCASSLTGSSYGYSFGSGTRLTVV.